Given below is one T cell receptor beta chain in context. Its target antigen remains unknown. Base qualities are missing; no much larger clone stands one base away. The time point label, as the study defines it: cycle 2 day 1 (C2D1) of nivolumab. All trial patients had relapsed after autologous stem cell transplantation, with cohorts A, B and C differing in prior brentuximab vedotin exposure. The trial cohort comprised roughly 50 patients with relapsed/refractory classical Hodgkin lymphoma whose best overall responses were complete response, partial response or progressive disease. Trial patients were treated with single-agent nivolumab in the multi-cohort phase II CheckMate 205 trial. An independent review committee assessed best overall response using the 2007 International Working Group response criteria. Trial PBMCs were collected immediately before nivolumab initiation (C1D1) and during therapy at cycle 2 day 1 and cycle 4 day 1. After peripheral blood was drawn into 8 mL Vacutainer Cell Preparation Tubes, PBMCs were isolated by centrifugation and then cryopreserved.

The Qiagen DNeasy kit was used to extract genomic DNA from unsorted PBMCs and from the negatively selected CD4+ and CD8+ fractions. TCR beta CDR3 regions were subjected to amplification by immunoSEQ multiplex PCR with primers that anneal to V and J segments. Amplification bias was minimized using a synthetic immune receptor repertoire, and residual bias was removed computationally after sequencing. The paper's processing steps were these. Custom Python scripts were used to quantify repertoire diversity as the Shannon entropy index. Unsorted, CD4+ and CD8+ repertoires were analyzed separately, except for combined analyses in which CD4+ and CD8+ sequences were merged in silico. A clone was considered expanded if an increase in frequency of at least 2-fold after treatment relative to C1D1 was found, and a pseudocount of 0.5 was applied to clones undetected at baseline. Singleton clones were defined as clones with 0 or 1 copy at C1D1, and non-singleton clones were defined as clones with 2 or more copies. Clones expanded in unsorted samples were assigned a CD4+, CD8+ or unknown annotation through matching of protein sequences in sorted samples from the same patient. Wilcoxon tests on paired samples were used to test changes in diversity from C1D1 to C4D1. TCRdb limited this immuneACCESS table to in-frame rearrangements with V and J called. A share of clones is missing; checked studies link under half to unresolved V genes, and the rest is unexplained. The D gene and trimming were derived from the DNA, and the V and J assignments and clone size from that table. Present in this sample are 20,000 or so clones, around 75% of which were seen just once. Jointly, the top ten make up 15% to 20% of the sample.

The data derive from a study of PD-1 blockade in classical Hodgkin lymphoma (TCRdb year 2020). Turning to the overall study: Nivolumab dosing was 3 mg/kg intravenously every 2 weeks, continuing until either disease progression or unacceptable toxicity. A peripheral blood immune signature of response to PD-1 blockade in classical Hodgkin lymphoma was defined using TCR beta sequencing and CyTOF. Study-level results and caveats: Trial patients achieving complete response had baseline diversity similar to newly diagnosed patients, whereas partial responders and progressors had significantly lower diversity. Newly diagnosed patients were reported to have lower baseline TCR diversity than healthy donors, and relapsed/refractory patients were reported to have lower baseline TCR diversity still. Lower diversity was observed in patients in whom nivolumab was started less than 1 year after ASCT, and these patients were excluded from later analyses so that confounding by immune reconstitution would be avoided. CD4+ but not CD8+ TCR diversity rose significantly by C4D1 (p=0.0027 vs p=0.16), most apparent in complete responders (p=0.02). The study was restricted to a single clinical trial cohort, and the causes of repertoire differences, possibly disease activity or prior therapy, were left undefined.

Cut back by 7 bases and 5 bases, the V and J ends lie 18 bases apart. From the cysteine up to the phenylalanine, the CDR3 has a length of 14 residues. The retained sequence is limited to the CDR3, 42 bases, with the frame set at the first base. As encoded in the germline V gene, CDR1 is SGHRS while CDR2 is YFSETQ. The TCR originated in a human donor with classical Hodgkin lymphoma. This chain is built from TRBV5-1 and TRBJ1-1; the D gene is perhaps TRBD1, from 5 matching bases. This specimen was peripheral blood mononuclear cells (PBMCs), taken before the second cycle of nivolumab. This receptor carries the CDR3 CASSLGGSGTEAFF. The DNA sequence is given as TGCGCCAGCTCCTTGGGGGGAAGCGGGACTGAAGCTTTCTTT.